Detailed here is one T cell receptor (beta chain). The CDR3 has 12 residues. The V gene lost 4 bases and the J gene lost 3 bases, with 6 bases spanning the gap. The V gene's germline CDR1 is KGHSH and CDR2 LQKENI. Original processing notes: From reference gene primer amplification, estimates of nucleated cell counts were derived. Using immunoSEQ multiplex PCR, the repertoire was profiled, and TCRdb retains in-frame clones only, with some absent. That table gives V, J and clone size, and the DNA gave D and trimming. The data contain about 170,000 clones, roughly 88% of them singletons. This entry belongs to a study of blood T cell repertoires in COVID-19. Across the whole study: The analysed material was cDNA or gDNA that came from T cells, B-cell-depleted T cells, or PBMCs.

The chain employs TRBV18 and TRBJ1-1; possibly TRBD1 for D (6 bases). The clonotype comes from a man aged 55 to 70 who had recovered from COVID-19. The sample taken for sequencing was peripheral blood. As DNA, the CDR3 is TGTGCCAGCTCACAGGGGGACACTGAAGCTTTCTTT. This sequence encodes CASSQGDTEAFF.